The sequence of this TCR beta chain was determined in a study of vaccination effects on CD4 cells after COVID-19. Study background: Both of the two convalescent patients gave a sample, one 16 days and one a week before vaccination. Study-wide findings and caveats: Substantial clonal contraction characterized both infection- and vaccine-induced clones late after vaccination. Convalescent patients numbered few in the study; early post-infection timepoints were missing entirely.

The assay was immunoSEQ multiplex PCR, and TCRdb's table has in-frame clones only and misses some. The table has approximately 70,000 clones, over 65% seen once. Pools of viral peptides were used by the ViraFEST assay to expand antigen-specific CD4+ T cells ahead of sequencing. Following culture for around 10 days, CD4+ T cells were isolated. According to PCR results, the person was infected with SARS-CoV-2 between March and December 2020. The culture used as the negative control contained an HIV-1 Nef peptide pool. Germline CDR1 GTSNPN, CDR2 SVGIG (reference sequence). V lost 0 bases to trimming and J lost 5 bases, with 17 bases between them. The CDR3 contains 16 residues. This clone showed up just a few times. Its antigen is not identified.

The chain combines TRBV30 with TRBJ2-1; a possible D gene is TRBD2 (6 bases). The sequencing here drew on CD4+ T cells from PBMCs cultured with HIV peptides, taken before COVID-19 vaccination. Subset of the sample: HIV-1 Nef peptide pool negative control/reference culture. The clonotype was recovered from a human donor who had a prior SARS-CoV-2 infection. CDR3 bases: TGTGCCTGGAGTGTCCCCGGACTACTGTTTAACAATGAGCAGTTCTTC. Translating gives CAWSVPGLLFNNEQFF.